This T cell receptor beta chain appears in the sequencing data of a study of T cells expressing NK-cell markers. The V gene's germline CDR1 is SGHAT and CDR2 FQNNGV. The CDR3 covers 18 residues. TCRdb reprocessed the 5' RACE reads; each CDR3 protein has one entry and no DNA is given. The sample holds 300,000 to 450,000 distinct CDR3 sequences. The chain is built from TRBV11-2 and TRBJ2-5; TCRdb gives TRBD1 as the D gene, but with no DNA this cannot be confirmed. Sequencing was performed on blood T cells: a sorted CD56 or NKG2C T cell subset, CD4+ or CD8+ T cells, or bulk PBMC T cells (not recorded which). This receptor was taken from a man aged 18 to 69 in good health. The CDR3 sequence: CASSPRISRGVRGETQYF. The whole variable domain, filled in from reference TRBV11-2 and TRBJ2-5, reads EAGVAQSPRYKIIEKRQSVAFWCNPISGHATLYWYQQILGQGPKLLIQFQNNGVVDDSQLPKDRFSAERLKGVDSTLKIQPAKLEDSAVYLCASSPRISRGVRGETQYFGPGTRLLVL.